This T cell receptor (beta chain) was sequenced for a study of T cell repertoires in cytomegalovirus infection. Across the whole study: Used in the study were CMV epitopes, some recently identified and HLA-C-restricted, others well-studied and HLA-B-restricted. Public TCR beta signatures were indicative of both CMV infection and a matching HLA type. General study results and limits: Frequencies of public TCR beta families were cumulated, and this identified carriers of CMV plus the relevant HLA.

This clonotype was seen more than once but under ten times. The antigen remains undetermined. Germline-derived CDR1 and CDR2 are SGHDN and FVKESK. This CDR3 region has 14 residues. V lost 0 bases and J 9 bases, leaving 9 bases between the germline ends. TCRdb re-derived calls from the reads in MiXCR, one entry per CDR3 protein. There are roughly 860,000 distinct CDR3 sequences in the sample; about 31% occur only once, and around 12% lies in the top ten. Specimen: cultured CD8+ T cells from PBMCs, collected from culture after CMV antigen stimulation. The TCR originated in a human donor in good health (CMV status not recorded). Some clones in this sample may be carry-over from other donors' samples. The rearrangement uses TRBV14 and TRBJ1-6; maybe TRBD1 (5 bases). The CDR3 coding sequence is TGTGCCAGCAGCCAAGATAAGGGGCCTTCACCCCTCCACTTT. Its protein is CASSQDKGPSPLHF.